Described below is a single TCR beta chain sequence and its context. The data originate from a study of blood T cell repertoires in COVID-19. Turning to the study itself: T cells, B-cell-depleted T cells, or PBMCs supplied cDNA or gDNA.

The data were produced by immunoSEQ multiplex PCR, yet TCRdb's version contains in-frame clones alone and is incomplete. Altogether some 250,000 clones are present, 83% being singletons, with the ten largest covering about 5.7%. CDR1 is SQVTM, CDR2 ANQGSEA, per germline. This CDR3 has 12 residues. The ends lost 6 bases at V and 4 bases at J; junction bases unmatched: 3. This rearrangement joins TRBV29-1 to TRBJ2-1; 7 bases map to TRBD2. The specimen sequenced was peripheral blood. This receptor was taken from a man of 80 years or more with acute or convalescent COVID-19. CDR3 region: CSVGEGYNEQFF. CDR3 DNA: TGCAGCGTGGGGGAGGGTTACAATGAGCAGTTCTTC.